The 11 T cell receptor beta chains reported below all come from one sample, sequenced in a study of shared clonotypes between healthy human individuals. The data were produced by immunoSEQ multiplex PCR, yet TCRdb's version contains in-frame clones alone and is incomplete. The sample includes around 510,000 clones, 90% to 97% of them seen just once. Sequencing was carried out using naive CD4+ T cells sorted from blood. Noted subset: CD45RA+ positively selected. The source is a woman aged 30 to 39 in good health.

This clone was counted once. The chain uses TRBV7-9 and TRBJ2-1; tentatively, D is TRBD2 (5 bases). The CDR3 totals 13 residues. Germline V gene lookup returns CDR1 SEHNR and CDR2 FQNEAQ (reference sequence). Trimming shortened V by 3 bases and J by 6 bases, and 9 bases separated the two germline ends. CDR3 protein: CASSFSGLNEQFF. The CDR3 region has the DNA TGTGCCAGCAGCTTCAGCGGACTCAATGAGCAGTTCTTC.

The rearrangement joins TRBV4-1 to TRBJ2-1; D possibly corresponds to TRBD1 (5 bases). V was pared by 1 base and J by 3 bases, with 13 bases between. This CDR3 spans 16 amino acids. The germline gives CDR1 MGHRA, CDR2 YSYEKL. The CDR3 here is CASSQVPGISYNEQFF. Written as DNA, the CDR3 is TGCGCCAGCAGCCAAGTCCCAGGGATCAGCTACAATGAGCAGTTCTTC.

This chain joins TRBV18 and TRBJ2-2, with 7 bases fitting TRBD1. The CDR3 runs to 15 residues. V was pared by 3 bases and J by 1 base, with 2 bases of the junction left unmatched. Germline V gene data show CDR1 as KGHSH and CDR2 as LQKENI. The CDR3 DNA reads TGTGCCAGCTCACCGGGACAGATGAACACCGGGGAGCTGTTTTTT. Its translation: CASSPGQMNTGELFF.

CDR3 region: CASSLRVTNEKLFF. CDR3 sequence (DNA): TGTGCCAGCAGCCTCAGGGTAACTAATGAAAAACTGTTTTTT. V gene TRBV11-2 combines with J gene TRBJ1-4; D perhaps matches TRBD1 (5 bases). V lost 5 bases and J 1 base, leaving 8 bases between the germline ends. CDR1 and CDR2 from the germline V gene are SGHAT and FQNNGV. This CDR3 is 14 amino acids long.

The J gene is TRBJ1-4, the V gene TRBV28; D is possibly TRBD1 (6 bases). Germline CDR1 and CDR2: MDHEN and SYDVKM. Deletions cut 2 bases from V and 0 bases from J, with 10 bases between. This CDR3 region has 16 residues. CDR3 nucleotides: TGTGCCAGCAGTTTACAGGGGCTTGCAACTAATGAAAAACTGTTTTTT. It codes for CASSLQGLATNEKLFF.

With respect to this clone: Distinct nucleotide sequences in the sample also encode this CDR3. The CDR3 loop reads CASSLQGGGNTIYF. The CDR3 nucleotides read TGTGCCAGCAGCTTACAGGGAGGTGGAAACACCATATATTTT. The rearrangement uses TRBV28 and TRBJ1-3; a weak D match, TRBD1 (6 bases). The germline V gene encodes CDR1 MDHEN and CDR2 SYDVKM. V shed 6 bases and J shed 3 bases, with 12 bases lying between them. This CDR3 region has 14 residues.

The chain combines TRBV11-2 with TRBJ2-7, with D possibly TRBD2 on 6 matching bases. V shed 4 bases and J shed 2 bases, with 18 bases lying between them. The germline CDR1 and CDR2 sequences are SGHAT and FQNNGV. This CDR3 spans 16 amino acids. In DNA, the CDR3 is TGTGCCAGCAGCTCCCCCGGGGGACTTGGGGCCTACGAGCAGTACTTC. The encoded protein is CASSSPGGLGAYEQYF.

This chain connects TRBV7-9 to TRBJ1-3; D is undetermined. V lost 3 bases and J lost 4, with 7 bases in between. The CDR3 runs 13 residues. CDR1 and CDR2 (germline): SEHNR, FQNEAQ (reference sequence). In nucleotides, the CDR3 is TGTGCCAGCAGCTTGCCGGCCGGAAACACCATATATTTT. As protein: CASSLPAGNTIYF.

The chain couples TRBV6-1 to TRBJ2-2, with D perhaps matching TRBD1 (6 bases). V lost 5 bases and J 5 bases, leaving 12 bases between the germline ends. Germline CDR1 is MNHNS and CDR2 is SASEGT. The CDR3 sequence is 14 residues long. The CDR3, as DNA: TGTGCCAGCAGTTCGACAGGAGGAACCGGGGAGCTGTTTTTT. Protein: CASSSTGGTGELFF.

V and J are TRBV7-9 and TRBJ1-1; D gene unclear. V was cut by 4 bases and J by 2 bases, with 8 bases left in between. This CDR3 is 13 amino acids long. Germline V gene sequence: CDR1 SEHNR, CDR2 FQNEAQ (reference sequence). The CDR3 bases are TGTGCCAGCAGCTCAGGAGTTAACACTGAAGCTTTCTTT. Translating gives CASSSGVNTEAFF.

V gene TRBV5-1 combines with J gene TRBJ2-1; tentative D call: TRBD2 (5 bases). The CDR3 has 16 residues. With 5 bases removed from V and 0 bases from J, the gap between germline ends came to 15 bases. The germline gives CDR1 SGHRS, CDR2 YFSETQ. The DNA for the CDR3 is TGCGCCAGCAGGGGGAGCGCGATTAGCTCCTACAATGAGCAGTTCTTC. This translates into CASRGSAISSYNEQFF.